This TCR beta chain was sequenced during a study of T-cell reconstitution after alpha-beta-depleted transplantation in children. In germline, CDR1 is SEHNR, CDR2 FQNEAQ (reference sequence). This CDR3 region has 13 residues. Trimming took off 2 bases at V and 4 bases at J, with 7 bases between the two ends. It was with unique molecular identifiers that the TCRbeta library was prepared. TCRdb used MiXCR to reprocess the PCR reads, holding one entry per CDR3 protein. The sample lists over 400,000 distinct CDR3 sequences, around 46% seen once, with under 35% in the top ten. Concerning this clonotype itself: Its specificity is not known.

Overall study findings and caveats: Alpha-beta T cells present about two months after transplant were reported to originate from several hundred expanded graft clones. When one year had passed after transplant, most T-cell counts and diversity came from newly produced T cells. There were some patients whose high TCRbeta diversity at day 60 came from surviving recipient T cells and thymic progenitors.

This receptor was obtained from a girl aged 2 to 10 with aplastic anemia, due to receive a stem cell transplant. The V call is TRBV7-9, the J call TRBJ2-3; either TRBD1 or TRBD2 may supply D (5 bases each). The sample was PBMCs, taken before TCRalphabeta/CD19-depleted stem cell transplant. Written as DNA, the CDR3 is TGTGCCAGCAGCTTACGGGGCCCAGATACGCAGTATTTT. Translating it yields CASSLRGPDTQYF.